The 31 T cell receptor beta chains below were found in one sample sequenced in a study of T cell repertoires in cytomegalovirus infection. Their cognate antigens are unknown. From the reads, TCRdb called clonotypes with MiXCR, one entry per CDR3 protein. The sample records approximately 110,000 distinct CDR3 sequences, 30% being singletons. The starting material was CD8+ T cells from cultured PBMCs, obtained from culture after CMV antigen stimulation. The source of these receptors is a human donor in good health (CMV status not recorded). Some clones in this sample may be carry-over from other donors' samples.

This clonotype has a count of ten or more. The rearrangement links TRBV11-3 to TRBJ1-2; a possible D gene is TRBD1 (6 bases). CDR3 size: 17 residues. Germline V gene data show CDR1 as SGHNT and CDR2 as YENEEA. Trimming took off 10 bases at V and 0 bases at J, with 24 bases between the two ends. The CDR3 nucleotides read TGTGCCACCCCTAGGGGGGGACACCCTCTTTCTAACTATGGCTACACCTTC. It translates to CATPRGGHPLSNYGYTF. Supplemented by reference TRBV11-3 and TRBJ1-2, the full variable domain reads EAGVVQSPRYKIIEKKQPVAFWCNPISGHNTLYWYLQNLGQGPELLIRYENEEAVDDSQLPKDRFSAERLKGVDSTLKIQPAELGDSAVYLCATPRGGHPLSNYGYTFGSGTRLTVV.

V and J are TRBV5-5 and TRBJ2-1, with 10 bases lining up with TRBD2. This CDR3 comprises 18 residues. The V gene's germline CDR1 is SGHKS and CDR2 YYEKEE (reference sequence). J gave up 1 base and V 0 bases, and 7 bases lay outside the gene matches. The CDR3: CASSLEASGGGSYNEQFF. Written as DNA, the CDR3 is TGTGCCAGCAGCTTGGAAGCTAGCGGGGGCGGGTCCTACAATGAGCAGTTCTTC.

This clonotype was seen a few times. The chain uses TRBV5-4 and TRBJ2-7; TRBD1 aligns across 12 bases. V shed 6 bases and J 5 bases; nucleotides not matched to a gene: 6. The CDR3 covers 14 residues. Looked up from germline, CDR1 is SGHNT and CDR2 is YYREEE (reference sequence). The CDR3 DNA is TGTGCCAGCAACGAGGGGACAGGGGGCGACGAGCAGTACTTC. Amino acids: CASNEGTGGDEQYF.

This chain links TRBV7-8 with TRBJ1-2; D unclear. Trimming left V 4 bases short and J 4 bases short, with 37 bases between. Per the germline V gene, CDR1 is SGHVS and CDR2 is FQNEAQ. CDR3 length: 22 residues. The CDR3 DNA sequence: TGTGCCAGCAGCTCGTTAGCAGGCTTGGTCCTTTTCTTCTTATCTTCCCGCTATGGCTACACCTTC. This gives the protein CASSSLAGLVLFFLSSRYGYTF.

The rearrangement uses TRBV5-1 and TRBJ2-3; D unclear. The CDR3 totals 14 residues. Germline assignment: CDR1 SGHRS and CDR2 YFSETQ. Trimming cost V 0 bases and J 6 bases, with 11 bases left between them. The CDR3 region is CASSLEAGYDTQYF. The CDR3 bases are TGCGCCAGCAGCTTGGAGGCTGGGTACGATACGCAGTATTTT.

The chain links TRBV10-3 to TRBJ2-7; D is ambiguous. Germline values: CDR1 ENHRY, CDR2 SYGVKD. V was shortened by 3 bases and J by 4 bases, with 13 bases between the two germline ends. This CDR3 contains 14 residues. The CDR3 protein is CAISDIARPYEQYF. The CDR3 nucleotides are TGTGCCATCAGTGATATCGCCCGCCCATACGAGCAGTACTTC.

V gene TRBV7-2 combines with J gene TRBJ1-2; weak D call: TRBD1 (6 bases). CDR3 length: 16 amino acids. Germline CDR1 and CDR2: SGHTA and FQGNSA. V was cut by 3 bases and J by 5 bases, with 19 bases left in between. The CDR3 nucleotides read TGTGCCAGCAGCTTTTTCGGGGGGGCGGATAGGTATGGCTACACCTTC. Protein product: CASSFFGGADRYGYTF.

This rearrangement joins TRBV7-8 to TRBJ2-2; no clear D. Trimming removed 1 base from V and 4 bases from J, with 16 bases in between. The CDR3 loop spans 17 amino acids. Per germline, CDR1 SGHVS and CDR2 FQNEAQ. CDR3 in amino acids: CASSLVRDTPATGELFF. For the CDR3, the DNA is TGTGCCAGCAGCTTAGTAAGGGATACCCCGGCCACCGGGGAGCTGTTTTTT.

The chain recombines TRBV7-6 with TRBJ2-7; 8 bases match TRBD1. Germline lookup yields CDR1 SGHVS and CDR2 FNYEAQ. Losses at the gene ends were 1 base for V and 3 bases for J; bases not matched to a gene: 11. The CDR3 runs 17 residues. In nucleotides, the CDR3 is TGTGCCAGCAGCTTAGGGGGAGCGACAGGGGCTTTCTACGAGCAGTACTTC. Its protein is CASSLGGATGAFYEQYF.

A note on this clonotype: Germline is not matched at one junction end, which may reflect a read error. The rearrangement joins TRBV7-6 to TRBJ2-5; D perhaps matches TRBD2 (6 bases). The CDR3 spans 12 residues. Germline V CDR1 and CDR2: SGHVS, FNYEAQ. CDR3 sequence: CASRPDGGTQYF. For the CDR3, the DNA is TGTGCTAGCAGGCCAGACGGGGGGACCCAGTACTTC.

The rearrangement links TRBV7-6 to TRBJ1-1; D not certain. This CDR3 has 16 amino acids. The germline CDR1 and CDR2 sequences are SGHVS and FNYEAQ. Trimming took 1 base from V and 3 from J, leaving 15 bases between them. CDR3 DNA sequence: TGTGCCAGCAGCTTAGTGGCAGAAGCTGGGTACACTGAAGCTTTCTTT. This sequence encodes CASSLVAEAGYTEAFF.

This chain links TRBV5-1 with TRBJ2-7; 11 bases are shared with TRBD1. CDR1 SGHRS and CDR2 YFSETQ come from the germline V gene. This CDR3 is 14 amino acids long. J gave up 2 bases and V 3 bases, and 1 base lay outside the gene matches. As DNA, the CDR3 is TGCGCCAGCAGCTCGGGACAGGGGGCCTACGAGCAGTACTTC. Protein: CASSSGQGAYEQYF.

This clonotype has a single count. This sequence joins TRBV6-4 and TRBJ2-1; D gene unclear. The V and J ends lost 8 bases and 4 bases respectively, with 15 bases between them. The CDR3 consists of 14 residues. Germline V gene lookup returns CDR1 MRHNA and CDR2 SNTAGT. The CDR3 loop reads CASSPGPDYNEQFF. The CDR3 DNA reads as TGTGCCAGCTCCCCGGGCCCTGATTACAATGAGCAGTTCTTC.

Regarding this clonotype: Mismatch with germline at one junction end may stem from a read error. This rearrangement joins TRBV12-3 or TRBV12-4 to TRBJ1-3; D is possibly TRBD1 (5 bases). The CDR3 runs 16 residues. CDR3 bases: TGTGCCAGCAGCCCCTACGGGGGGTTCTCTGGAAACACCAGATATTTT. Its protein is CASSPYGGFSGNTRYF.

This clonotype was seen only a few times. V and J are TRBV20-1 and TRBJ2-7; possible D gene TRBD2, 5 bases. This CDR3 has 12 amino acids. Germline assignment: CDR1 DFQATT and CDR2 SNEGSKA (reference sequence). V was pared by 3 bases and J by 3 bases, with 9 bases between. The CDR3 DNA follows: TGCAGTGCTAGGAGGGCGGACTACGAGCAGTACTTC. It yields the protein CSARRADYEQYF.

This clonotype was seen a few times. The gene calls are TRBV28 and TRBJ2-3, with a tentative D call TRBD2 (6 bases). V lost 7 bases, J lost 11 bases, and 19 bases lay in between. The CDR3 is made up of 13 amino acids. CDR1 and CDR2 (germline): MDHEN, SYDVKM. CDR3 coding DNA: TGTGCCAGCACGATAACGGGAGTGGATGAGCAGTATTTT. This codes for CASTITGVDEQYF.

The V gene is TRBV2, the J gene TRBJ2-5; D tentatively fits TRBD1 or TRBD2 (6 bases each). The CDR3 length is 14 residues. V lost 1 base and J lost 5, with 11 bases in between. Germline V gene data show CDR1 as SNHLY and CDR2 as FYNNEI. The CDR3 sequence: CASSEGGALETQYF. The CDR3 nucleotides read TGTGCCAGCAGTGAAGGGGGGGCGCTTGAGACCCAGTACTTC.

This chain connects TRBV7-8 to TRBJ2-1, with a weak D call TRBD2 (6 bases). V lost 0 bases, J lost 8 bases, and 14 bases lay in between. The CDR3 has 15 amino acids. From germline, CDR1 is SGHVS and CDR2 FQNEAQ. The chain's CDR3 is CASSLAGPGGDEQFF. Written as DNA, the CDR3 is TGTGCCAGCAGCTTAGCCGGGCCCGGCGGGGATGAGCAGTTCTTC.

The chain links TRBV4-1 to TRBJ2-5; D may correspond to TRBD1 or TRBD2 (5 bases each). V lost 0 bases and J lost 4, with 12 bases in between. The CDR3 totals 15 residues. CDR1 is MGHRA and CDR2 is YSYEKL in the germline V gene. CDR3 in amino acids: CASSQDWGGGETQYF. The CDR3 DNA is TGCGCCAGCAGCCAAGATTGGGGCGGAGGAGAGACCCAGTACTTC.

Written as DNA, the CDR3 is TGTGCCAGCAGCGCAAGACAGGATCCTAACTATGGCTACACCTTC. The encoded protein is CASSARQDPNYGYTF. This chain uses TRBV9 with TRBJ1-2; TRBD1 is a possible D gene (6 bases). V was pared by 3 bases and J by 0 bases, with 12 bases between. Germline lookup yields CDR1 SGDLS and CDR2 YYNGEE. This CDR3 spans 15 amino acids. The full variable domain, with the rest looked up from reference TRBV9 and TRBJ1-2, is DSGVTQTPKHLITATGQRVTLRCSPRSGDLSVYWYQQSLDQGLQFLIQYYNGEERAKGNILERFSAQQFPDLHSELNLSSLELGDSALYFCASSARQDPNYGYTFGSGTRLTVV.

This clonotype has more than one count but fewer than ten. This chain uses TRBV12-5 with TRBJ2-1; D gene ambiguous. This CDR3 is 13 amino acids long. In germline, CDR1 is LGHNT, CDR2 FRNRAP. V dropped 6 bases and J dropped 10 bases, with 16 bases sitting between them. CDR3 nucleotides: TGTGCTAGTGGCAACTCCGGACGTCGGGAGCAGTTCTTC. Its translation is CASGNSGRREQFF.

This clonotype was counted only a few times. CDR3 bases: TGTGCCAGCAGTACCCCCGAGACAGGGGGGACCGGGGAGCTGTTTTTT. This sequence encodes CASSTPETGGTGELFF. The gene calls are TRBV28 and TRBJ2-2, with 9 bases aligning to TRBD1. The V segment lost 5 bases and the J segment 5 bases; nucleotides outside the gene matches: 9. Germline CDR1 MDHEN, CDR2 SYDVKM. This CDR3 has 16 residues.

This clonotype was seen a handful of times. This sequence joins TRBV4-2 and TRBJ1-4; weak D call: TRBD1 (6 bases). V was trimmed by 4 bases and J by 7 bases, leaving 13 bases between them. Germline values: CDR1 LGHNA, CDR2 YNFKEQ. This CDR3 region has 14 residues. In nucleotides, the CDR3 is TGTGCCAGCAGCCCCAGGGGCTTGGGTGAAAAACTGTTTTTT. Translating it yields CASSPRGLGEKLFF.

Ten or more counts support this clonotype. This sequence joins TRBV5-6 and TRBJ1-1; D unclear. There are 13 residues in the CDR3. Trimming pared 5 bases from V and 3 bases from J, leaving 11 bases between. Germline lookup yields CDR1 SGHDT and CDR2 YYEEEE. CDR3 residues: CASRIDGHTEAFF. The CDR3 coding sequence is TGTGCCAGCAGGATCGACGGCCACACTGAAGCTTTCTTT.

The table lists this clonotype with a few counts. The V call is TRBV7-8, the J call TRBJ2-5; either TRBD1 or TRBD2 may fit D (6 bases each). This CDR3 spans 16 amino acids. Trimming stripped 5 bases from V and 4 bases from J, with 20 bases between. Germline CDR1 SGHVS, CDR2 FQNEAQ. Here the CDR3 reads CASSPPGAEDRETQYF. The CDR3 DNA reads as TGTGCCAGCAGCCCACCGGGGGCAGAGGACAGAGAGACCCAGTACTTC.

The chain carries TRBV6-2 or TRBV6-3 and TRBJ2-1, with 10 bases aligning to TRBD1. Germline trimming cut 0 bases from V and 3 bases from J; bases unmatched to any gene: 2. This CDR3 is built from 16 residues. Germline V gene sequence: CDR1 MNHEY, CDR2 SVGEGT. CDR3 sequence (DNA): TGTGCCAGCAGTTACTCCAGGGACAGGGGCTACAATGAGCAGTTCTTC. Protein: CASSYSRDRGYNEQFF.

This chain joins TRBV7-9 and TRBJ2-2; TRBD1 is a possible D gene (5 bases). The CDR3 loop spans 13 amino acids. Germline CDR1 reads SEHNR; CDR2 reads FQNEAQ (reference sequence). Trimming took off 4 bases at V and 6 bases at J, with 9 bases between the two ends. The CDR3 loop reads CASSSAGSGELFF. In nucleotides, the CDR3 is TGTGCCAGCAGCTCCGCAGGGTCCGGGGAGCTGTTTTTT.

This clonotype was seen once. The rearrangement uses TRBV7-9 and TRBJ2-7; D gene ambiguous. CDR3 length equals 15 residues. The germline V gene has CDR1 SEHNR and CDR2 FQNEAQ (reference sequence). Trimming shortened V by 5 bases and J by 3 bases, and 17 bases separated the two germline ends. DNA of the CDR3: TGTGCCAGCAGCCCCTCGGTTGGAGCTTTCTACGAGCAGTACTTC. Its protein product is CASSPSVGAFYEQYF.

The chain links TRBV7-4 to TRBJ2-2, with D possibly being TRBD1 or TRBD2 (5 bases each). Trimming removed 0 bases at V and 6 bases at J, with 14 bases between. CDR3 length equals 16 residues. Germline V gene data show CDR1 as SGHVT and CDR2 as SQSDAQ. The CDR3 DNA reads as TGTGCCAGCAGCTTAGCCAGGGACCGTGCCCCCGGGGAGCTGTTTTTT. Amino acids: CASSLARDRAPGELFF.

The J gene is TRBJ2-5, the V gene TRBV5-4; 8 bases agree with TRBD1. The CDR3 totals 16 residues. From germline, CDR1 is SGHNT and CDR2 YYREEE (reference sequence). Trimming took 0 bases from V and 3 from J; bases not matched to a gene: 7. The CDR3 reads CASSLANRGAEETQYF. The DNA of the CDR3 is TGTGCCAGCAGCTTGGCCAACAGGGGGGCTGAAGAGACCCAGTACTTC.

CDR3 coding DNA: TGTGCCAGCAGCTCGTGGACCACAGTGGCAGATACGCAGTATTTT. Protein product: CASSSWTTVADTQYF. The chain joins TRBV5-6 to TRBJ2-3; D not certain. The CDR3 is made up of 15 amino acids. Between the trimmed V and J ends, which lost 3 bases and 4 bases, there was a span of 15 bases. CDR1 is SGHDT and CDR2 is YYEEEE in the germline V gene.